The rows below give T cell receptor beta chains drawn from one sample of a study of early T cells in non-severe SARS-CoV-2 infection. Using its own MiXCR run on the 5' RACE reads, TCRdb lists one record per CDR3 protein. The sample yields approximately 46,000 distinct CDR3 sequences, approximately 9.4% seen once. Material for sequencing was whole blood. All receptors come from an adult who was a healthcare worker with PCR-confirmed SARS-CoV-2 infection or an uninfected control (not recorded which). The CDR3 runs from the conserved cysteine through the conserved F or W. The D gene is left open where the match is weak. Part of the rows lack a size; the others show once, few, many or a class for expanded clones.

length	D	size	V	J	CDR3	DNA
14	.	few	TRBV7-9	TRBJ1-1	CASSLSQGGTEAFF	TGTGCCAGCAGTCTAAGTCAGGGTGGCACTGAAGCTTTCTTT
15	TRBD2	.	TRBV7-2	TRBJ2-5	CASSFDGRALETQYF	TGTGCCAGCAGCTTTGACGGGAGGGCCCTGGAGACCCAGTACTTC
16	.	many	TRBV5-4	TRBJ2-3	CASSLSGSYRTDTQYF	TGTGCCAGCAGCCTCAGTGGGAGTTACCGCACAGATACGCAGTATTTT
16	TRBD1	many	TRBV11-2	TRBJ1-4	CASSPSDRGPKEKLFF	TGTGCCAGCAGCCCCTCGGACAGGGGGCCGAAAGAAAAACTGTTTTTT
18	.	.	TRBV28	TRBJ2-3	CASSLYASPGARLDTQYF	TGTGCCAGCAGTTTATATGCTTCGCCGGGAGCTCGTCTAGATACGCAGTATTTT
18	.	few	TRBV6-1	TRBJ1-1	CASSEALRAGSVNTEAFF	TGTGCCAGCAGTGAAGCGCTTCGGGCAGGGTCAGTGAACACTGAAGCTTTCTTT
14	.	few	TRBV9	TRBJ1-1	CASSVDSRYPVAFF	TGTGCCAGCAGCGTAGATAGTAGGTACCCGGTCGCTTTCTTT
16	.	many	TRBV28	TRBJ2-5	CASSFHGTGGQETQYF	TGTGCCAGCAGTTTCCATGGGACCGGTGGGCAAGAGACCCAGTACTTC
14	TRBD1	many	TRBV20-1	TRBJ1-4	CSASDRGYQEKLFF	TGCAGTGCTTCGGACAGGGGGTACCAAGAAAAACTGTTTTTT
11	.	.	TRBV2	TRBJ2-5	CASMQAKTQYF	TGTGCCAGCATGCAGGCTAAGACCCAGTACTTC
16	TRBD2	few	TRBV12-5	TRBJ2-5	CASGLGTSGYQETQYF	TGTGCTAGTGGTTTGGGGACTAGCGGGTACCAAGAGACCCAGTACTTC
14	.	many	TRBV6-2/TRBV6-3	TRBJ2-7	CASSHGSGAREQYF	TGTGCCAGCAGTCACGGGAGTGGGGCGAGGGAGCAGTACTTC
16	.	many	TRBV6-1	TRBJ2-7	CASSEAKIGQGYEQYF	TGTGCCAGCAGTGAAGCCAAGATTGGGCAGGGCTACGAGCAGTACTTC
11	.	.	TRBV5-5	TRBJ2-7	CASSLGSEEYF	TGTGCCAGCAGCTTGGGGTCGGAAGAGTACTTC
16	TRBD2	.	TRBV7-2	TRBJ2-3	CASRGSSGLSTDTQYF	TGTGCCAGCAGGGGGTCTAGCGGGCTTAGCACAGATACGCAGTATTTT
16	TRBD2	few	TRBV5-6	TRBJ2-5	CASSDLAGESLETQYF	TGTGCCAGCAGTGATCTAGCGGGAGAGTCCCTGGAGACCCAGTACTTC
14	TRBD2	many	TRBV4-2	TRBJ2-7	CASSQAGTNDEQYF	TGTGCCAGCAGCCAAGCAGGGACTAATGACGAGCAGTACTTC
13	.	few	TRBV3-1	TRBJ2-4	CASSPRGTNIQYF	TGTGCCAGCAGCCCCCGGGGAACTAATATTCAGTACTTC
17	.	.	TRBV24-1	TRBJ2-1	CATSQTLSAQSYNEQFF	TGTGCCACCAGTCAAACTTTAAGTGCCCAATCCTACAATGAGCAGTTCTTC
16	TRBD1	few	TRBV28	TRBJ2-1	CASTRGPRDRANEQFF	TGTGCCAGCACCCGGGGCCCCCGGGACAGAGCCAATGAGCAGTTCTTC
15	TRBD1	many	TRBV11-3	TRBJ1-1	CASSPGTGADTEAFF	TGTGCCAGCAGCCCGGGGACAGGGGCTGACACTGAAGCTTTCTTT
16	.	many	TRBV6-2/TRBV6-3	TRBJ1-2	CASRDSRRLSAFGYTF	TGTGCCAGCAGAGACAGCCGTAGGCTATCGGCTTTCGGCTACACCTTC
14	.	many	TRBV14	TRBJ1-1	CASSQQGWNTEAFF	TGTGCCAGCAGCCAACAGGGTTGGAACACTGAAGCTTTCTTT
15	TRBD2	many	TRBV7-9	TRBJ2-7	CASSPSGRSSYEQYF	TGTGCCAGCAGTCCAAGCGGGAGGTCTTCCTACGAGCAGTACTTC